This T cell receptor (beta chain) was found in a study of shared T cell receptors in the human thymus. Germline V lookup: CDR1 SGHDN, CDR2 FVKESK. This CDR3 comprises 16 residues. TCRdb keeps only in-frame clones here, not all; method: immunoSEQ multiplex PCR. The data hold 600,000 or so clones, with around 87% observed a single time. The table lists this clone with a count of one. The junction shows a germline mismatch at one end, possibly a read error. Other DNA sequences within the sample encode an identical CDR3. The sample was also linked to a second study, of human thymus T cells. That source adds: Related research has reported that thymic repertoires overlap highly among unrelated individuals.

The sequenced sample was thymocytes. This receptor was taken from a boy less than two years old with a congenital heart defect. This chain uses TRBV14 with TRBJ1-6; maybe TRBD1 (5 bases). CDR3 loop: CASSQEPGSDNSPLHF. DNA of the CDR3: TGTGCCAGCAGCCAAGAACCAGGGTCGGATAATTCCCCCCTCCACTTT. The full variable domain, completed using reference TRBV14 and TRBJ1-6, is EAGVTQFPSHSVIEKGQTVTLRCDPISGHDNLYWYRRVMGKEIKFLLHFVKESKQDESGMPNNRFLAERTGGTYSTLKVQPAELEDSGVYFCASSQEPGSDNSPLHFGNGTRLTVT.